These T cell receptor beta chains were read from a single sample in a study of tumor-infiltrating lymphocytes in localized non-small cell lung cancer. The assay was immunoSEQ multiplex PCR, and TCRdb's table has in-frame clones only and misses some. This table holds 9,500 to 10,000 clones, 78% found once. The sequencing sample was made of lung tumor tissue. These receptor sequences come from a human donor with non-small cell lung cancer. Both conserved end residues are part of each CDR3. Fields, in order: J gene, V gene, clone size, D gene, CDR3 protein, CDR3 DNA. D genes are given only for firm matches. Rows give clone size only sometimes, using once, few, many, or a class for an expanded clone.

TRBJ2-7 | TRBV5-6 | . | TRBD2 | CASSLWGGQQYF | TGTGCCAGCAGCTTGTGGGGGGGTCAGCAGTACTTC
TRBJ1-5 | TRBV5-6 | few | . | CASSLFGGRDNQPQHF | TGTGCCAGCAGCTTGTTCGGGGGGCGCGACAATCAGCCCCAGCATTTT
TRBJ2-1 | TRBV6-6 | . | TRBD2 | CASSGGRAYNEQFF | TGTGCCAGCAGTGGCGGGAGGGCCTACAATGAGCAGTTCTTC
TRBJ2-7 | TRBV4-1 | . | . | CASSQDINLGDTSYEQYF | TGCGCCAGCAGCCAAGATATAAACCTAGGGGACACATCCTACGAGCAGTACTTC
TRBJ1-3 | TRBV7-2 | . | . | CASRETAPSGNTIYF | TGTGCCAGCAGAGAAACAGCCCCCTCTGGAAACACCATATATTTT
TRBJ1-4 | TRBV30 | . | . | CAWSVGQRGEKLFF | TGTGCCTGGAGTGTAGGGCAGCGAGGGGAAAAACTGTTTTTT
TRBJ1-1 | TRBV27 | . | . | CASSLRPGNTEAFF | TGTGCCAGCAGTTTACGCCCAGGAAACACTGAAGCTTTCTTT
TRBJ1-2 | TRBV5-1 | . | . | CASSLEASGYGYTF | TGCGCCAGCAGCTTGGAGGCCAGTGGCTATGGCTACACCTTC
TRBJ2-7 | TRBV19 | once | . | CASSVGLFTYEQYF | TGTGCCAGTAGTGTCGGCCTCTTCACCTACGAGCAGTACTTC
TRBJ2-6 | TRBV4-1 | . | . | CASRRAGGSGANVLTF | TGCGCCAGCAGAAGGGCAGGCGGCTCTGGGGCCAACGTCCTGACTTTC
TRBJ1-2 | TRBV6-6 | . | . | CASSWGNGYTF | TGTGCCAGCAGTTGGGGGAATGGCTACACCTTC
TRBJ2-1 | TRBV28 | . | TRBD2 | CASSLSFAGARNEQFF | TGTGCCAGCAGTTTATCCTTTGCGGGAGCTCGCAATGAGCAGTTCTTC
TRBJ1-2 | TRBV20-1 | . | . | CSQIINYGYTF | TGCTCCCAGATTATTAACTATGGCTACACCTTC
TRBJ2-7 | TRBV9 | . | . | CASSVGRDDIYEQYF | TGTGCCAGCAGCGTGGGCAGGGACGATATTTACGAGCAGTACTTC
TRBJ1-2 | TRBV9 | . | . | CASSVQGSGGYTF | TGTGCCAGCAGCGTTCAGGGTTCGGGTGGCTACACCTTC
TRBJ2-7 | TRBV7-9 | . | . | CASSLDATYEQYF | TGTGCCAGCAGCTTGGACGCTACCTACGAGCAGTACTTC
TRBJ2-1 | TRBV5-1 | . | . | CASSFGGASYNEQFF | TGCGCCAGCAGCTTCGGGGGAGCCTCCTACAATGAGCAGTTCTTC
TRBJ1-5 | TRBV13 | . | . | CASSQGREYNQPQHF | TGTGCCAGCAGCCAAGGGAGGGAGTACAATCAGCCCCAGCATTTT
TRBJ2-2 | TRBV15 | . | TRBD2 | CATSRDAGAGGELFF | TGTGCCACCAGCAGAGATGCGGGAGCTGGCGGGGAGCTGTTTTTT
TRBJ2-5 | TRBV5-4 | . | TRBD2 | CASSTRGGSKTQYF | TGTGCCAGCAGCACCCGGGGCGGGAGTAAGACCCAGTACTTC
TRBJ1-2 | TRBV12-5 | few | . | CASGLERAWGYTF | TGTGCTAGTGGTTTGGAAAGGGCATGGGGCTACACCTTC
TRBJ2-2 | TRBV5-4 | . | . | CASSLVGAGELFF | TGTGCCAGCAGCTTGGTAGGCGCCGGGGAGCTGTTTTTT
TRBJ1-1 | TRBV6-5 | . | . | CASSYSWGGPNTEAFF | TGTGCCAGCAGTTACTCGTGGGGTGGTCCGAACACTGAAGCTTTCTTT
TRBJ2-2 | TRBV19 | . | . | CASTPPRANTGELFF | TGTGCCAGTACCCCCCCCAGGGCGAACACCGGGGAGCTGTTTTTT
TRBJ2-7 | TRBV19 | . | TRBD1 | CASSRPGQGANEQYF | TGTGCCAGTAGCAGACCGGGACAGGGGGCAAACGAGCAGTACTTC
TRBJ1-2 | TRBV5-6 | . | TRBD1 | CASSLVSRRQGASGYTF | TGTGCCAGCAGCTTGGTGTCCAGGCGACAGGGGGCATCTGGCTACACCTTC
TRBJ2-7 | TRBV2 | . | TRBD1 | CASNRGQEDYEQYF | TGTGCCAGCAACCGGGGACAGGAAGACTACGAGCAGTACTTC
TRBJ1-2 | TRBV25-1 | . | . | CASSEGDRVGANYGYTF | TGTGCCAGCAGTGAGGGAGACAGAGTGGGGGCTAACTATGGCTACACCTTC
TRBJ1-6 | TRBV6-6 | . | . | CASSYSIAVNNSPLHF | TGTGCCAGCAGTTACTCGATCGCAGTTAATAATTCACCCCTCCACTTT
TRBJ1-2 | TRBV19 | . | TRBD1 | CASSIRRQGGYTF | TGTGCCAGTAGTATTAGGAGACAGGGAGGCTACACCTTC
TRBJ2-1 | TRBV19 | . | . | CASSMRQGSYNEQFF | TGTGCCAGTAGTATGCGGCAGGGGAGCTACAATGAGCAGTTCTTC
TRBJ2-5 | TRBV7-9 | . | TRBD2 | CASSRTSGRIETQYF | TGTGCCAGCAGCCGGACTAGCGGGAGGATCGAGACCCAGTACTTC
TRBJ2-1 | TRBV14 | . | . | CASSQGDPNEQFF | TGTGCCAGCAGCCAAGGTGACCCCAATGAGCAGTTCTTC
TRBJ2-5 | TRBV6-5 | . | . | CASSPEGWETQYF | TGTGCCAGCAGTCCGGAGGGATGGGAGACCCAGTACTTC
TRBJ1-3 | TRBV27 | . | . | CASSPWPYSGNTIYF | TGTGCCAGCAGTCCCTGGCCGTACTCTGGAAACACCATATATTTT
TRBJ2-2 | TRBV7-2 | . | TRBD2 | CASSWTGGANTGELFF | TGTGCCAGCAGCTGGACCGGGGGGGCGAACACCGGGGAGCTGTTTTTT
TRBJ2-1 | TRBV7-2 | . | . | CASSLRQFNNEQFF | TGTGCCAGCAGCTTAAGACAGTTCAACAATGAGCAGTTCTTC